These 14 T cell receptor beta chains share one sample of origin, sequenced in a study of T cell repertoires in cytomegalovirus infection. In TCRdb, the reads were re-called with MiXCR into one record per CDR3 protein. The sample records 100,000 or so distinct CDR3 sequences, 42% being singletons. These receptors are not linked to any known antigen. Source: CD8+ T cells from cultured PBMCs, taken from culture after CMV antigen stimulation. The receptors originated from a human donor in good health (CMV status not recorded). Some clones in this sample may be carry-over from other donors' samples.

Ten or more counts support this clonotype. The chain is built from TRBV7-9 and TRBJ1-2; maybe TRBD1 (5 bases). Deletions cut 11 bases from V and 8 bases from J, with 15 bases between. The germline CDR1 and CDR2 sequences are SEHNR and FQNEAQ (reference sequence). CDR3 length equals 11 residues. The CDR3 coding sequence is TGTGCCTCTTCGGGGGGAAGCGGCTACACCTTC. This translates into CASSGGSGYTF.

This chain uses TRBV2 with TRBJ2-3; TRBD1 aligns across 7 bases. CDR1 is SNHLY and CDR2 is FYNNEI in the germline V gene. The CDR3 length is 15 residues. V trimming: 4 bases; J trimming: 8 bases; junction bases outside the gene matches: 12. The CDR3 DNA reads TGTGCCAGCAGTGGAACAGGGGACATGTCAGGTACGCAGTATTTT. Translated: CASSGTGDMSGTQYF.

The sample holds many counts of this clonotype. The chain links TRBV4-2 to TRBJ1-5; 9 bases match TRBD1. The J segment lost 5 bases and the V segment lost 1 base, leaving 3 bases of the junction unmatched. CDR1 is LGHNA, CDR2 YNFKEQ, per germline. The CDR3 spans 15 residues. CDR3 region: CASSQVQGADQPQHF. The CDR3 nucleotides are TGTGCCAGCAGCCAAGTACAGGGGGCAGATCAGCCCCAGCATTTT.

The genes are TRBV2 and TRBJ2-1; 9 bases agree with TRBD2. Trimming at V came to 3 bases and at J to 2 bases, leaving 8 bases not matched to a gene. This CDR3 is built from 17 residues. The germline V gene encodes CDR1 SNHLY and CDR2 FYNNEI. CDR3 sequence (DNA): TGTGCCAGCAGTGATCCCAGCGGGGGGCATACCTACAATGAGCAGTTCTTC. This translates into CASSDPSGGHTYNEQFF.

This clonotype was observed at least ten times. CDR3 coding DNA: TGTGCCAGCAGTCCAACAGGGGGGGCTTATGGCTACACCTTC. Translation: CASSPTGGAYGYTF. V is TRBV28 and J is TRBJ1-2, with 8 bases lining up with TRBD1. Losses at the gene ends were 5 bases for V and 5 bases for J; bases not matched to a gene: 7. The CDR3 extends over 14 amino acids. Looked up from germline, CDR1 is MDHEN and CDR2 is SYDVKM.

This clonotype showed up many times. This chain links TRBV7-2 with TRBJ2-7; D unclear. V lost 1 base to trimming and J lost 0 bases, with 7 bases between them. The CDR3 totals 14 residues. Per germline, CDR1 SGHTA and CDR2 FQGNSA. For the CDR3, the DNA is TGTGCCAGCAGCTTAGTGCCGAGCTCCTACGAGCAGTACTTC. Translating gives CASSLVPSSYEQYF.

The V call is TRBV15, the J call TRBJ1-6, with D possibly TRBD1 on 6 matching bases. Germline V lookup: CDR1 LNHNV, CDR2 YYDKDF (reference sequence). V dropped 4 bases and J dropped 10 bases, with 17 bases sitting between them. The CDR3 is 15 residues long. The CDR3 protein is CATSTLGWGQSPLHF. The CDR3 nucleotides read TGTGCCACCAGCACCCTAGGTTGGGGACAATCACCCCTCCACTTT.

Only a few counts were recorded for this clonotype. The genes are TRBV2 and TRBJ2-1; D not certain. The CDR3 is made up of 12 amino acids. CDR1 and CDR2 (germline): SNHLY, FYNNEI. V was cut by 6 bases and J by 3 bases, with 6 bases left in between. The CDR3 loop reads CASRPFYNEQFF. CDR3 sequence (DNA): TGTGCCAGCAGGCCCTTCTACAATGAGCAGTTCTTC.

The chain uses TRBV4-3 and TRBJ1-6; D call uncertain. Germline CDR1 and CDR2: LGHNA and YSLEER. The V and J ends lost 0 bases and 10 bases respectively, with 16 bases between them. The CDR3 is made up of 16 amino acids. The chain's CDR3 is CASSQDLTSSGSPLHF. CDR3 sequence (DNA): TGCGCCAGCAGCCAAGATTTGACTTCCTCGGGGTCACCCCTCCACTTT.

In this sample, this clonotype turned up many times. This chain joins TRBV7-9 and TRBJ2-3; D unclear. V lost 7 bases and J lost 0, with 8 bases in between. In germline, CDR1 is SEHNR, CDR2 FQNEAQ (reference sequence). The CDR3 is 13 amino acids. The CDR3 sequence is CASNSGSTDTQYF. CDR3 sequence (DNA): TGTGCCAGCAACTCAGGAAGCACAGATACGCAGTATTTT.

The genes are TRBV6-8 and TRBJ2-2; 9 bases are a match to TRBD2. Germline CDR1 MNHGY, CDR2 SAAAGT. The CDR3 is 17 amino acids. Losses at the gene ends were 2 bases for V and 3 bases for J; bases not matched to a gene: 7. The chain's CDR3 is CASSYGRGGVDTGELFF. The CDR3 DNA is TGTGCCAGCAGTTACGGGCGGGGGGGAGTTGACACCGGGGAGCTGTTTTTT.

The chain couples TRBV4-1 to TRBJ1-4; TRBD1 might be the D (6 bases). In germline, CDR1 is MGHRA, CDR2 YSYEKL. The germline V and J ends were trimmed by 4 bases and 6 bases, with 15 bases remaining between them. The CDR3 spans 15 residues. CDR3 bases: TGCGCCAGCAGCCGCGAGAACAGGGTAGATGAAAAACTGTTTTTT. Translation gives CASSRENRVDEKLFF.

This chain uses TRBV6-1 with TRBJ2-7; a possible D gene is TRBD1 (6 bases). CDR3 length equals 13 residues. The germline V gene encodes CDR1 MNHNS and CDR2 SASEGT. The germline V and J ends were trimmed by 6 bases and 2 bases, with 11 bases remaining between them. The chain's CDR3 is CASSARGTYEQYF. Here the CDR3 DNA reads TGTGCCAGCAGCGCCAGGGGAACCTACGAGCAGTACTTC.

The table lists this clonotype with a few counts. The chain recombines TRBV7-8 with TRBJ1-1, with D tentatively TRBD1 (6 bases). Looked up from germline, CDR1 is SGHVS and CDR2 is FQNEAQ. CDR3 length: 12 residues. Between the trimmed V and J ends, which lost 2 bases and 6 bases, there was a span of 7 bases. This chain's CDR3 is CASSLRTAEAFF. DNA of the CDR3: TGTGCCAGCAGCTTACGGACAGCTGAAGCTTTCTTT.